The rows below give T cell receptor beta chains drawn from one sample of a study of T cells in Graves' hyperthyroidism and ophthalmopathy. One entry per CDR3 protein results from TCRdb running MiXCR on the multiplex PCR reads. Here the sample spans almost 50,000 distinct CDR3 sequences, approximately 53% being singletons. Sequencing used peripheral blood or thyroid tissue (not recorded which). These receptors all stem from a man aged 18 to 30 with Graves' hyperthyroidism. The CDR3 runs from the conserved cysteine through the conserved F or W. Each record gives: V gene, D gene, J gene, CDR3 length, clone size, CDR3 protein, CDR3 DNA. D genes are given only for firm matches. Expanded clones get a size class; other rows say once, few or many, or leave the size out.

TRBV29-1	TRBD1	TRBJ2-7	12	NA	CSVTGTGREQYF	TGCAGCGTTACAGGGACAGGGCGCGAGCAGTACTTC
TRBV7-2	TRBD1	TRBJ2-7	15	many	CASSGTTGSSYEQYF	TGTGCCAGCAGCGGCACGACAGGGAGCTCCTACGAGCAGTACTTC
TRBV11-2	NA	TRBJ1-2	18	NA	CASGLDDPTALSNYGYTF	TGTGCCAGCGGCTTAGACGACCCGACAGCCCTATCTAACTATGGCTACACCTTC
TRBV9	TRBD1	TRBJ1-6	15	NA	CASSVESGQGPPLHF	TGTGCCAGCAGCGTAGAATCGGGACAGGGACCACCCCTCCACTTT
TRBV10-3	TRBD1	TRBJ1-2	15	NA	CAISWRQGRNYGYTF	TGTGCCATCAGCTGGAGACAGGGGCGTAACTATGGCTACACCTTC
TRBV7-6	NA	TRBJ1-4	17	NA	CASSLPRAGGPNEKLFF	TGTGCCAGCAGCCTACCACGGGCGGGCGGGCCAAATGAAAAACTGTTTTTT
TRBV29-1	NA	TRBJ1-2	11	NA	CSVATNYGYTF	TGCAGCGTTGCGACTAACTATGGCTACACCTTC
TRBV29-1	NA	TRBJ1-2	14	NA	CSVELVAAGYGYTF	TGCAGCGTTGAGCTTGTAGCGGCAGGCTATGGCTACACCTTC
TRBV11-2	NA	TRBJ1-1	15	many	CASRTRGIGGTEAFF	TGTGCCAGCAGGACAAGAGGGATAGGGGGCACTGAAGCTTTCTTT
TRBV2	NA	TRBJ1-5	23	NA	CASNPGTSGSYEQYFGPGSPWHF	NA
TRBV20-1	NA	TRBJ1-2	11	NA	CSARMLLGYTF	TGCAGTGCTAGAATGTTGCTCGGCTACACCTTC
TRBV7-9	TRBD2	TRBJ2-7	15	NA	CASSLLAGGPREQYF	TGTGCCAGCAGCCTGCTTGCGGGAGGGCCTCGGGAGCAGTACTTC
TRBV12-3/TRBV12-4	NA	TRBJ1-1	15	many	CASSYNMAVNTEAFF	TGTGCCAGCAGTTATAATATGGCGGTGAACACTGAAGCTTTCTTT
TRBV2	NA	TRBJ1-5	17	NA	CASSPTQSARGNQPQHF	TGTGCCAGCTCACCAACTCAATCGGCCAGAGGCAATCAGCCCCAGCATTTT
TRBV12-3/TRBV12-4	TRBD1	TRBJ1-5	13	NA	CAMGQGPNQPQHF	TGTGCCATGGGACAGGGGCCCAATCAGCCCCAGCATTTT
TRBV29-1	NA	TRBJ1-1	13	medium-sized	CSVDRPENTEAFF	TGCAGCGTTGATCGGCCAGAGAACACTGAAGCTTTCTTT
TRBV20-1	NA	TRBJ2-7	13	many	CSASDRRSYEQYF	TGCAGTGCTAGCGACAGGCGCTCCTACGAGCAGTACTTC
TRBV9	TRBD1	TRBJ2-7	15	NA	CASSFLDRGIDEQYF	TGTGCCAGCAGTTTCCTGGACAGGGGTATCGACGAGCAGTACTTC
TRBV5-1	TRBD2	TRBJ2-3	16	few	CASSSGLAGFTDTQYF	TGCGCCAGCAGCTCCGGACTAGCGGGATTCACAGATACGCAGTATTTT
TRBV19	TRBD2	TRBJ2-7	14	NA	CASSPGTSGGEQYF	TGTGCCAGCAGCCCCGGGACTAGCGGAGGCGAGCAGTACTTC
TRBV15	NA	TRBJ2-7	15	NA	CATSREGAGGYEQYF	TGTGCCACCAGCAGAGAAGGCGCAGGCGGCTACGAGCAGTACTTC
TRBV2	NA	TRBJ1-5	14	NA	CASSFGGSNQPQHF	TGTGCCAGCAGTTTTGGGGGTAGCAATCAGCCCCAGCATTTT
TRBV9	TRBD2	TRBJ2-5	14	NA	CASSGTSGAETQYF	TGTGCCAGCAGCGGAACTAGCGGGGCGGAGACCCAGTACTTC
TRBV18	NA	TRBJ1-1	14	NA	CASSPLFRYGAAFF	TGTGCCAGCTCACCACTCTTCAGGTACGGGGCAGCTTTCTTT
TRBV15	NA	TRBJ2-7	14	NA	CATSRGPTGSEQYF	TGTGCCACCAGCAGAGGACCCACAGGGAGCGAGCAGTACTTC
TRBV7-9	NA	TRBJ1-1	15	NA	CATPGTASVNTEASF	TGTGCTACACCAGGGACGGCCAGCGTGAACACTGAAGCTTCCTTT
TRBV19	NA	TRBJ1-5	13	NA	CASTTGHDQPQHF	TGTGCCAGTACTACAGGGCACGATCAGCCCCAGCATTTT
TRBV15	TRBD1	TRBJ1-6	17	NA	CATSPDRGWAYNSPLHF	TGTGCCACCAGCCCAGACAGGGGATGGGCCTATAATTCACCCCTCCACTTT
TRBV5-1	NA	TRBJ1-4	16	NA	CASSKGQVGYNEKLFF	TGCGCCAGCAGCAAGGGCCAAGTTGGCTATAATGAAAAACTGTTTTTT
TRBV7-9	TRBD2	TRBJ2-6	17	NA	CALQLSSGSPGANVLTF	TGTGCTTTGCAGCTTTCTAGCGGGAGCCCTGGGGCCAACGTCCTGACTTTC
TRBV2	NA	TRBJ2-6	16	many	CASSEARPSGANVLTF	TGTGCCAGCAGTGAAGCGAGGCCCTCTGGGGCCAACGTCCTGACTTTC
TRBV2	NA	TRBJ1-5	15	NA	CASSGATGPNQPQHF	TGTGCCAGCAGTGGAGCGACAGGTCCCAATCAGCCCCAGCATTTT
TRBV7-9	NA	TRBJ2-2	14	NA	CASSQEFGVRELFF	TGCGCCAGCAGCCAAGAATTCGGTGTCAGGGAGCTGTTTTTT
TRBV20-1	TRBD2	TRBJ2-7	14	NA	CSANMGLAGAEQYF	TGCAGTGCTAATATGGGACTAGCGGGAGCCGAGCAGTACTTC
TRBV24-1	TRBD1	TRBJ2-7	15	NA	CATSDSGQGAWEQYF	TGTGCCACCAGTGATTCAGGCCAGGGGGCTTGGGAGCAGTACTTC
TRBV20-1	TRBD1	TRBJ2-7	13	many	CSATRDSSYEQYF	TGCAGTGCTACAAGGGACAGCTCCTACGAGCAGTACTTC